A single T cell receptor beta chain is shown here with its context. Its binding antigen is unknown. The record has no base qualities; no much larger clone is one base away. The CDR3, cysteine through phenylalanine, is 15 amino acids long. Here the CDR3 DNA is all that survives: 45 bases in frame from base 1. Cut back by 4 bases and 0 bases, the V and J ends lie 12 bases apart. The germline V gene gives CDR1 as SGHDT and CDR2 as YYEEEE. The data are from a study of cytomegalovirus exposure and HLA in healthy donors (dated by TCRdb to 2016 to 2017). In terms of the full investigation: An earlier analysis of about 560 of the donors reported approximately 260 Gb of sequence data and 95 million to 130 million unique TCR beta sequences obtained from around 180 million T cells. Roughly 300 gigabases of sequencing data and around 87 million unique TCR sequences were included in an early release covering around 650 HLA-typed donors. Among the roughly 400 genotyped donors, around 81% belonged to the genetic ancestry cluster associated with self-reported Caucasian donors. The study aimed to test whether cataloging public T cell receptors could reveal signatures of past pathogen exposure. The study profiled the T cell repertoires of approximately 700 subjects by immunosequencing and related them to cytomegalovirus serostatus. In addition to the first cohort of 650 to 750 subjects, a separate validation cohort of approximately 110 different subjects was used. To predict cytomegalovirus infection status, the study brought together high-throughput TCR immunosequencing, statistical association of individual TCRs with disease status, and machine learning. A later analysis re-analyzed previously published TCR beta repertoires from several hundred donors and added high-resolution HLA genotyping to study TCR occurrence patterns. The later analysis used no new phenotypic data to find candidate immune exposures, relying instead on TCR beta sequences and their occurrence across donors. In an earlier analysis of roughly 580 of the donors, high-throughput TCR beta sequencing was used to judge whether each TCR beta V gene segment behaved as functional or pseudogenic. Donor age, sex, ethnicity and CMV serostatus were compiled alongside the repertoire data. Genome-wide SNP genotypes for about 65% of the roughly 670 donors were used in a later genetic analysis, which treated that subset as a discovery cohort. All discovery cohort repertoires had been generated using a single sequencing platform. HLA typing covered class I and class II loci at four-digit resolution. The number of donors typed differed by locus, with roughly 629-640 for A, B, C, DRB1 and DQB1, over 500 for DQA1, 600 to 610 for DPA1, and some 450 for DPB1. Because of strong linkage in the cohort, roughly 5 DR-DQ haplotypes were treated as single units for association and clustering. Among about 410 genotyped donors of the cohort, an average of around 220,000 unique TCR beta nucleotide sequences was sequenced per donor, of which 15% to 20% were non-productive.

The cohort was made up of about 610 healthy bone marrow donors. All cohort members were sampled while nominally healthy, although unrecorded immune exposures were likely present. The donor was CMV seronegative and belonged to the group of over 350 seronegative cohort members. Every donor gave a peripheral blood sample, and the peripheral blood mononuclear cells from that sample were used for TCR beta sequencing. Genomic DNA extraction from the blood cell samples was performed with the Qiagen DNeasy Blood Extraction Kit. Library generation was performed with the immunoSEQ multiplex PCR assay. For the multiplex PCR, a mixture combining 60 forward primers for TCR Vbeta segments and 13 reverse primers for TCR Jbeta segments was used. A multiplex PCR assay on genomic DNA amplified the CDR3 region of rearranged TCR beta genes. Amplified TCR beta libraries were sequenced as 87-base-pair reads on the Illumina HiSeq System. Turning to the authors' computational methods: In a later analysis, roughly 80 million unique TCR beta chains were counted across the 500 to 850 repertoires, and roughly 10 million of these chains were shared by at least two donors. Raw reads were error-corrected and collapsed into unique sequences by a nearest-neighbor algorithm in which closely related sequences were merged to remove PCR and sequencing errors. V, D and J gene segments were assigned by aligning CDR3 sequences to IMGT reference sequences. For a sequence to be retained, a match of at least six nucleotides to both a V gene segment and a J gene segment was required. A rearrangement was called productive if the CDR3 had no stop codons and remained in frame with V and J, and every other rearrangement was called non-productive. CDR3 was defined by IMGT convention, running from the second conserved V-encoded cysteine to the conserved J-encoded phenylalanine. In an earlier analysis of roughly 580 of the donors, sequences lacking an unambiguous match to a single V gene segment were excluded. An earlier analysis of 587 of the donors classified V segments as functional when productive rearrangements were above 56.7% and as segregating when the standard deviation between donors was above 5%. A statistical classification framework was developed to diagnose cytomegalovirus status using the catalog of TCR beta chain sequences. In a later analysis, TCR nucleotide sequences were compared against IMGT/GENE-DB human TR gene sequences so that V and J genes could be assigned. A later analysis assigned CDR3 sequences and most-parsimonious VDJ recombination scenarios with the TCRdist pipeline. In a later analysis, every TCR beta chain was defined by the combination of its CDR3 amino acid sequence and its V-gene family, and reads without a unique V-gene family were dropped. A later analysis removed over 500 highly shared, low-generation-probability nucleotide sequences to deal with suspected cross-contamination and a sequencing artifact. In a later analysis, a clonal expansion index for each public chain was calculated from normalized within-repertoire ranks of inferred template counts. A later analysis computed generation probabilities with a VDJ recombination model fitted to out-of-frame rearrangements, and checked the results against IGoR. A later analysis scored TCR-TCR, TCR-HLA and TCR-CMV co-occurrence with hypergeometric tests, applying a repertoire-size bias correction to TCR pairs. To estimate false discovery rates, a later analysis permuted the HLA or CMV assignments 20 times. In a later analysis, co-occurring TCRs were grouped using DBSCAN, with TCRdist sequence similarity added in when clustering inside HLA-allele-positive subsets. Repertoires with fewer than 30,000 or more than 120,000 public chains, plus five repertoires with anomalous nucleotide sharing, were excluded from co-occurrence clustering. Drawn from immuneACCESS, this table holds only the in-frame rearrangements with V and J called that TCRdb kept. Clones are partly lost; checked studies trace under half to an unresolved V gene and leave the rest unexplained. V and J calls plus clone size are reproduced from that table; the DNA served to infer D and trimming. For this sample there are fewer than 250,000 clones; over 60% appear just once. Clones ranked in the top ten supply 1.5% to 2% of the sample.

Findings and caveats that apply to the study as a whole: In a later analysis, most CMV-associated TCR beta chains were found to appear HLA-restricted, with HLA associations seemingly driven largely by CMV exposure. In vitro tests confirmed that three of the cytomegalovirus-associated TCR beta chains recognize cytomegalovirus antigens. A later analysis associated about 17,000 TCR beta sequences with specific HLA alleles at a false discovery rate of 0.05. Because some donors lacked HLA typing at each locus, the association tests relied only on the typed subset. A further reported finding was that TCR beta sequences accurately predicted the HLA-A and HLA-B alleles for most subjects in the first cohort. In a later analysis, several top co-occurrence clusters were reported to appear linked to parvovirus B19, influenza, CMV and Epstein-Barr virus. A later analysis found that TCR association rates varied across HLA loci, with DRB1 alleles showing the most associated TCRs and HLA-C alleles the fewest. Broadly in line with IMGT annotations, most TCR beta V segments showed up in productive rearrangements about 90% or about 30% of the time in an earlier analysis of approximately 640 of the donors. Because counts were too low, about 17 rarely observed V segments, including chromosome 9 orphons, were excluded from the earlier analysis of some 590 of the donors. A group of highly shared sequence variants was considered likely to be a technical artifact of the sequencing pipeline. A later genetic analysis reported fewer N-insertions in productive TCRs among donors in an Asian-associated ancestry cluster than the roughly 700-donor mean. Cytomegalovirus status was reported to be diagnosed by the classifier with high specificity and sensitivity in both the original and validation cohorts. It was suggested by the authors that the approach could potentially be generalized to other disease states and immunological phenotypes. V-gene and J-gene trimming of TCR beta chains was associated with a missense DCLRE1C variant in a later genetic analysis, and the association was replicated in an independent cohort. Assigning TCR associations to individual alleles was difficult when HLA alleles, especially DR and DQ, strongly co-occurred. A later analysis found that HLA-associated TCR beta chains were more clonally expanded and had lower generation probabilities than equally common non-associated chains. In the study, some 160 TCR beta chains were listed as associated with cytomegalovirus. The only immune exposure information available for the cohort was CMV serostatus. Some IMGT-functional V segments, including TRBV6-2 and TRBV6-3, could not be told apart with the 87-base-pair reads, so those segments were excluded. This cohort had only TCR beta chains sequenced, and the lack of alpha or paired-chain data limited which features could be detected. Most TCR sequences were observed very rarely across donors, whereas some public TCRs were present in many individuals. The presence/absence analyses assumed that sequencing depth was roughly uniform across donors, and that assumption may not be true. Correlated functional status among segregating V segments might reflect linkage disequilibrium, but an unknown experimental factor could not be ruled out.

The sequenced sample was PBMCs. The chain links TRBV5-6 with TRBJ2-3; the D gene remains uncertain. The TCR comes from a man aged 18 to 30 in good health and CMV-seronegative. The DNA sequence is given as TGTGCCAGCAGCCCCGACTCCGCTAGCACAGATACGCAGTATTTT. It is translated as CASSPDSASTDTQYF.